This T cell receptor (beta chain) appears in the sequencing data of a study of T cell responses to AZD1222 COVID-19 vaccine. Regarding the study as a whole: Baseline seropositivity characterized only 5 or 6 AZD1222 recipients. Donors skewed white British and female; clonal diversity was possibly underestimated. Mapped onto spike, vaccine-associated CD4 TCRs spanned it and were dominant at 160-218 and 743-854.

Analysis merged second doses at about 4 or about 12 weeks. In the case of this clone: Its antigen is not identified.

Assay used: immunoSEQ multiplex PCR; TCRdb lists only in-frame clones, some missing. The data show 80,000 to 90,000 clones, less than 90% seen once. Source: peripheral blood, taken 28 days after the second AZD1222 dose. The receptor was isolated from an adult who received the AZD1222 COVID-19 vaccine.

CDR3 sequence reads: CASRGGTASNQPQHF. In DNA, the CDR3 is TGTGCCAGCAGAGGCGGGACAGCGAGCAATCAGCCCCAGCATTTT. The genes are TRBV6-5 and TRBJ1-5, with 7 nucleotides matching TRBD1. Germline V lookup: CDR1 MNHEY, CDR2 SVGAGI. V was clipped by 6 bases and J by 1 base; unmatched bases: 6. The CDR3 consists of 15 residues.